This TCR beta chain was recovered during a study of shared clonotypes between healthy human individuals. Study at large: Three CD4 naive, three CD4 memory, two CD8 naive and one CD8 memory plate were used per donor.

Naive CD8 isolation took CD45RO-negative cells positively selected for CCR7 and excluded terminally differentiated effector memory CD45RA+ cells. Participating donors were healthy, HIV-negative adults free of recent acute infections or vaccinations. Donors comprised only Caucasian adults living in Nashville, Tennessee. Each PCR replicate from the sorted subsets contained 200 to 250 ng DNA, which is tens of thousands of T cell genomes. The method was immunoSEQ multiplex PCR; TCRdb's version includes in-frame clones alone and lacks a portion of them. The sample consists of around 1.9 million clones, roughly 93% of them appearing once. This CDR3 region has 17 residues. V trimming: 0 bases; J trimming: 5 bases; junction bases outside the gene matches: 13. Germline lookup yields CDR1 SGHRS and CDR2 YFSETQ.

This receptor was identified in a man aged 18 to 30 in good health. Some clones in this sample may be carry-over from other donors' samples. The sequenced material came from naive CD8+ T cells from PBMCs. J is TRBJ2-7 and V is TRBV5-1; 8 nucleotides agree with TRBD1. The CDR3 sequence: CASSLGRDRTGAHEQYF. DNA for the CDR3: TGCGCCAGCAGCTTGGGGAGGGACAGGACGGGGGCGCACGAGCAGTACTTC.